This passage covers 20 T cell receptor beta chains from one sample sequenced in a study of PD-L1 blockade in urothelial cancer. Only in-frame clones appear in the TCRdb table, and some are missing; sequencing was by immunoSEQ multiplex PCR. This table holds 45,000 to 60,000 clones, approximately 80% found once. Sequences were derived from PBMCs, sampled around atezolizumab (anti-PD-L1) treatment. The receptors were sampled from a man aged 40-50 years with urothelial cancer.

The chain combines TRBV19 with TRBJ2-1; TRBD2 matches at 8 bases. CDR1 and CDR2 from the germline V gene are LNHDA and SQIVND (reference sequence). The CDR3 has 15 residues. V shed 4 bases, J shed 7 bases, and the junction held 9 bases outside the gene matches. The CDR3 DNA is TGTGCCAGTAGTAACCAGCGGGAGCCCCCGAATGAGCAGTTCTTC. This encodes CASSNQREPPNEQFF.

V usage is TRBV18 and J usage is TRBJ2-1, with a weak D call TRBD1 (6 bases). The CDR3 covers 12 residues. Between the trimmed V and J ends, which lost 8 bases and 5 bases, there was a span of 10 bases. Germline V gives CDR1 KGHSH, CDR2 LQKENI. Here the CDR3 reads CASQTGDNEQFF. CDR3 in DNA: TGTGCCAGCCAGACAGGTGACAATGAGCAGTTCTTC.

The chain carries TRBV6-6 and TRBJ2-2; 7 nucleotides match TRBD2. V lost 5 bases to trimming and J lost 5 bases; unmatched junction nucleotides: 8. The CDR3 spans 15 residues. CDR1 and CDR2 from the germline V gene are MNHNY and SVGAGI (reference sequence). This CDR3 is CASSQPGGGTGELFF. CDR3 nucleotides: TGTGCCAGCAGTCAACCGGGAGGAGGGACCGGGGAGCTGTTTTTT.

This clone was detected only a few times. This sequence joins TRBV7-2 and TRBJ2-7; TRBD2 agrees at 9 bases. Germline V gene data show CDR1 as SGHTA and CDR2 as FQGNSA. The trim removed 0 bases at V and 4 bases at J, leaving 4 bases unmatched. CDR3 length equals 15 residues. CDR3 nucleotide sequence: TGTGCCAGCAGCTTAGCTGGCGGGGGGGTTTACGAGCAGTACTTC. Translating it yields CASSLAGGGVYEQYF.

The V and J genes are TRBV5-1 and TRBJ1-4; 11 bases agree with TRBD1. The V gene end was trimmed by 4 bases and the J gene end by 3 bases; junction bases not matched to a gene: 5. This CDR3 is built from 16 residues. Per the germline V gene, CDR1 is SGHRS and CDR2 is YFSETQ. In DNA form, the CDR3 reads TGCGCCAGCAGCCGGGACAGGGGGTCTGCTAATGAAAAACTGTTTTTT. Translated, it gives CASSRDRGSANEKLFF.

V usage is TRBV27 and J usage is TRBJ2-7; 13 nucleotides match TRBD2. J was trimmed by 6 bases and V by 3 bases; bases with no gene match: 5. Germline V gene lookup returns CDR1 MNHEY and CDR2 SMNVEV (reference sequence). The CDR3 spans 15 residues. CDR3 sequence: CASSFWTSGRVEQYF. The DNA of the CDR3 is TGTGCCAGCAGTTTCTGGACTAGCGGGAGAGTCGAGCAGTACTTC.

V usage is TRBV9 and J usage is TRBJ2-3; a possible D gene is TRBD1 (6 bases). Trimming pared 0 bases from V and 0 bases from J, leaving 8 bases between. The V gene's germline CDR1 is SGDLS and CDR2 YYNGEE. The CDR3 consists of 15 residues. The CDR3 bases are TGTGCCAGCAGCGTAGGGACAGTCAGCACAGATACGCAGTATTTT. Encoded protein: CASSVGTVSTDTQYF.

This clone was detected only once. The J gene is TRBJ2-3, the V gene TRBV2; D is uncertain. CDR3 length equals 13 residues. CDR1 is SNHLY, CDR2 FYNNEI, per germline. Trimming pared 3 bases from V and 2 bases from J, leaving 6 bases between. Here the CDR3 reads CASSDRDTDTQYF. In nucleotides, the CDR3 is TGTGCCAGCAGTGACCGAGACACAGATACGCAGTATTTT.

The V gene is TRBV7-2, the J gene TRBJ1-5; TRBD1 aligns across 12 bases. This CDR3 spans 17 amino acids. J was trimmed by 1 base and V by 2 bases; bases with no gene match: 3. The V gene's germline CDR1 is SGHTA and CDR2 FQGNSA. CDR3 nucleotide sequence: TGTGCCAGCAGCTTAAGGGACAGGGGGCACAGCAATCAGCCCCAGCATTTT. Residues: CASSLRDRGHSNQPQHF.

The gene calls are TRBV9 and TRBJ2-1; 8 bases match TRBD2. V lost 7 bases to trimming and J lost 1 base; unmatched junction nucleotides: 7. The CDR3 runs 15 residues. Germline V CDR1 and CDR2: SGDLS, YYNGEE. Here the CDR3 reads CASGPTGGSYNEQFF. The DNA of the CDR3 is TGTGCCAGCGGCCCAACGGGAGGGTCCTACAATGAGCAGTTCTTC. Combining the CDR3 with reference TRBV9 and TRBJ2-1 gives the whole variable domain DSGVTQTPKHLITATGQRVTLRCSPRSGDLSVYWYQQSLDQGLQFLIQYYNGEERAKGNILERFSAQQFPDLHSELNLSSLELGDSALYFCASGPTGGSYNEQFFGPGTRLTVL.

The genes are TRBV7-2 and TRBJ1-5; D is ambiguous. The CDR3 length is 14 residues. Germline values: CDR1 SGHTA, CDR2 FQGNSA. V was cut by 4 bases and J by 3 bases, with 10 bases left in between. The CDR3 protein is CASSSPGVNQPQHF. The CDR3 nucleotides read TGTGCCAGCAGCTCCCCCGGGGTCAATCAGCCCCAGCATTTT.

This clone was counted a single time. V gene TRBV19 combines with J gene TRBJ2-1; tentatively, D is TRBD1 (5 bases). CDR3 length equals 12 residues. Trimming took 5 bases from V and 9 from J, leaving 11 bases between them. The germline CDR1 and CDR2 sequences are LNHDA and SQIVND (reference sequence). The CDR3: CASSHTGGEQFF. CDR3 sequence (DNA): TGTGCCAGTAGTCACACAGGCGGTGAGCAGTTCTTC.

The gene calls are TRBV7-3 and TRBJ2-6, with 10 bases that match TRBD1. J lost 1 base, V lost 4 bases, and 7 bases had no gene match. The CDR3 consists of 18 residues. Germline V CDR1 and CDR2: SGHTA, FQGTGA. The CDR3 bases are TGTGCCAGCAGCTCCGGGACAGGGGCGGGATCTGGGGCCAACGTCCTGACTTTC. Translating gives CASSSGTGAGSGANVLTF.

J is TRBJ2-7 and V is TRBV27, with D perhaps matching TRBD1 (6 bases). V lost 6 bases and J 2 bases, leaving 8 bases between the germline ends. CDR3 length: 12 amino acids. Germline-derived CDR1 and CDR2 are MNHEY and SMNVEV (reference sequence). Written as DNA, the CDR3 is TGTGCCAGCAGCGACAGGCCCTACGAGCAGTACTTC. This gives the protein CASSDRPYEQYF.

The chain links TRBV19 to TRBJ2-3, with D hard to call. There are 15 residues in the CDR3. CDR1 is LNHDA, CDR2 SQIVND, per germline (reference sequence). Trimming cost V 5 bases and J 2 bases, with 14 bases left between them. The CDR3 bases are TGTGCCAGTAGTGATCCTAGGTTTGACACAGATACGCAGTATTTT. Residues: CASSDPRFDTDTQYF.

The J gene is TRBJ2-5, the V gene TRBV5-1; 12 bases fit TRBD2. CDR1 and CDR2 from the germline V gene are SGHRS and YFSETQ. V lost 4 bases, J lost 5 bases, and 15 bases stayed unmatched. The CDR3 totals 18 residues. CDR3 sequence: CASSPGTSGSKFWETQYF. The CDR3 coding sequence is TGCGCCAGCAGCCCGGGGACTAGCGGGTCTAAGTTTTGGGAGACCCAGTACTTC.

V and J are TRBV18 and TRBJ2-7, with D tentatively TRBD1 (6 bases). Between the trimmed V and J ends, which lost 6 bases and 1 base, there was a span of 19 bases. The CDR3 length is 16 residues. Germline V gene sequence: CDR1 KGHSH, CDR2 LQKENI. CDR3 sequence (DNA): TGTGCCAGCTCCCGATTACAGGGATTCAGTTCCTACGAGCAGTACTTC. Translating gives CASSRLQGFSSYEQYF. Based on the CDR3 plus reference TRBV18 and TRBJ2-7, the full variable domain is NAGVMQNPRHLVRRRGQEARLRCSPMKGHSHVYWYRQLPEEGLKFMVYLQKENIIDESGMPKERFSAEFPKEGPSILRIQQVVRGDSAAYFCASSRLQGFSSYEQYFGPGTRLTVT.

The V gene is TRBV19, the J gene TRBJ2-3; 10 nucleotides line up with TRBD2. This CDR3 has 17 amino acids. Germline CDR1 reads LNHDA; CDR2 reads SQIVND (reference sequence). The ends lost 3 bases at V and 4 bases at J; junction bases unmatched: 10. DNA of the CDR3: TGTGCCAGTAGTATCCCGGGACTAGCGAAGGAGGCAGATACGCAGTATTTT. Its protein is CASSIPGLAKEADTQYF.

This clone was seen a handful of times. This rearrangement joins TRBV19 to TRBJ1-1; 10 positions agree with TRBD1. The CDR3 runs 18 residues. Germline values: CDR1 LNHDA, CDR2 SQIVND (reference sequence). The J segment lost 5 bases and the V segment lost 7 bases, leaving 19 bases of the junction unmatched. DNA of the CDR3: TGTGCCAGTATTTCATCCGGACAGGGGGGCACGATGAGAACTGAAGCTTTCTTT. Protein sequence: CASISSGQGGTMRTEAFF. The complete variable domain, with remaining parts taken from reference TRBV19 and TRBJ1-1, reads DGGITQSPKYLFRKEGQNVTLSCEQNLNHDAMYWYRQDPGQGLRLIYYSQIVNDFQKGDIAEGYSVSREKKESFPLTVTSAQKNPTAFYLCASISSGQGGTMRTEAFFGQGTRLTVV.

CDR3 coding DNA: TGCGCCAGCAGCCAAGGAGGATTAGGCGGGAATTCCTACAATGAGCAGTTCTTC. This translates into CASSQGGLGGNSYNEQFF. The J gene is TRBJ2-1, the V gene TRBV4-1; TRBD2 might be the D (6 bases). The CDR3 has 18 residues. V shed 1 base and J shed 1 base, with 17 bases lying between them. The germline gives CDR1 MGHRA, CDR2 YSYEKL.